The present T cell receptor beta chain was sequenced within a study of blood T cell repertoires in COVID-19 (dated by TCRdb to 2020 to 2021). Notes on the research overall: Collaborator samples came from the United States, Italy and Spain and covered acute and convalescent phases of COVID-19. Sample metadata almost always included a de-identified subject ID, COVID-19 status, age in years and sex. The samples were drawn from two sources: the first 160 participants of the ongoing ImmuneRACE study, and 1,254 subjects contributed by 6 global collaborators. The material from the prospective study consisted of cDNA or gDNA derived from T cells, B-cell-depleted T cells, or PBMCs. Subjects who had been exposed to COVID-19, were actively infected with it, or had recovered from it provided the deeply sampled blood TCRbeta repertoires that made up the dataset. Where HLA class I and class II types were available, the types were taken from metadata supplied by the sample provider, not from assay-based typing. The repertoires were released in a freely available public database meant as a resource for research on the immune response to SARS-CoV-2.

V drops 8 bases and J drops 9 bases, leaving 20 bases in between. Inclusive of the bounding cysteine and phenylalanine, the CDR3 is 14 residues long. The read is trimmed to its CDR3 DNA, 42 bases read in frame from base 1. Taken from the germline V gene, the CDR1 and CDR2 loops are MDHEN and SYDVKM. The full study reports these points: How much clinical and demographic metadata was included differed by source and by participant, and the metadata was provided uncurated.

In the case of this clone: No antigen is known for it. Per-base qualities were not stored, and no clone one base away is much larger.

In the prospective study, participants were about 18 to 95 years old, resided in 20 to 30 geographic areas of the United States, and were enrolled through a virtual design. In the prospective study, participants were assigned to cohorts based on the clinical history participants reported in a screening survey and a study questionnaire. Exposed participants were defined as having been in contact with someone with a PCR-confirmed or clinician-diagnosed COVID-19 case within 2 weeks of study entry. In the prospective study, whole blood, serum and a nasopharyngeal or oropharyngeal swab were collected from each participant by mobile phlebotomists. Over a roughly 2-month period, participants in the prospective study had the option of providing additional blood draws and questionnaires. Prospective study blood samples were shipped either frozen or at room temperature before DNA extraction. TCRbeta CDR3 regions were amplified from genomic DNA by means of the immunoSEQ Assay, a bias-controlled multiplex PCR. The original methods were these. The number of nucleated cells in each sample was estimated by amplification of reference gene primers within the assay. Sequence reads were collapsed and filtered to measure the absolute abundance of every unique TCRbeta CDR3 rearrangement. For each sample, productive Simpson clonality was calculated as the square root of Simpson's diversity index across productive rearrangements. The immuneACCESS repertoire file appears here via TCRdb, limited to in-frame rearrangements. These files lack a portion of the clones; in checked studies, under half of the deficit traces to unresolved V genes, and the cause of the others is not known. V and J calls and clone size are copied from that table; D and trimming were computed from the DNA. This sample holds around 400,000 clones; over 75% were observed only once. Of the sample, 1.2% to 1.5% falls within the top ten clones.

The origin of this receptor is a woman aged 18-29 years who had been exposed to COVID-19. The sequence is built from TRBV28 and TRBJ2-1; the best D guess is TRBD2, with 6 bases matching. Material: PBMCs or T cells enriched from blood (not recorded which). For the CDR3, the sequence is CASGKDLEGREQFF. Here is the DNA: TGTGCCAGCGGCAAGGATTTGGAGGGCCGTGAGCAGTTCTTC.